The clone carrying this T cell receptor (beta chain) was detected many times. The CDR3 is made up of 15 amino acids. Trimming took 1 base from V and 5 from J, leaving 16 bases between them. The germline V gene encodes CDR1 DFQATT and CDR2 SNEGSKA (reference sequence). TCRdb independently ran MiXCR on the RT-PCR reads; one entry per CDR3 protein. The sample shows about 700,000 distinct CDR3 sequences, over 12% of them seen only once. Sequenced: memory CD4+ T cells from blood. The sequence derives from a female donor in good health, serving as a healthy control. This rearrangement joins TRBV20-1 to TRBJ2-3, with D maybe TRBD2 (6 bases). The CDR3 bases are TGCAGTGCTAGAGGGGCGGGAACTATACGAGATACGCAGTATTTT. This codes for CSARGAGTIRDTQYF.